The next 27 T cell receptor beta chains were all read from a single sample in a study of blood T cell repertoires in COVID-19. The method was immunoSEQ multiplex PCR; TCRdb's version includes in-frame clones alone and lacks a portion of them. The data contain about 170,000 clones, 88% of them singletons. Sequenced input: peripheral blood. The receptors shown here come from a man aged 50 to 59 who had recovered from COVID-19.

The chain employs TRBV2 and TRBJ2-1, with a tentative D call TRBD2 (5 bases). V lost 1 base and J lost 3, with 10 bases in between. The CDR3 runs to 15 residues. Germline CDR1 is SNHLY and CDR2 is FYNNEI. The CDR3, as DNA: TGTGCCAGCAGTGAAGGAGGGAAGATCTACAATGAGCAGTTCTTC. It is translated as CASSEGGKIYNEQFF.

J is TRBJ2-3 and V is TRBV5-1; 9 nucleotides agree with TRBD2. Germline V lookup: CDR1 SGHRS, CDR2 YFSETQ. The CDR3 extends over 16 amino acids. V shed 5 bases and J 6 bases; nucleotides not matched to a gene: 13. This chain's CDR3 is CASSPRGAGGTDTQYF. The CDR3 DNA is TGCGCCAGCAGTCCCCGCGGGGCGGGAGGGACGGATACGCAGTATTTT. Together with reference TRBV5-1 and TRBJ2-3, the CDR3 gives the full variable domain: KAGVTQTPRYLIKTRGQQVTLSCSPISGHRSVSWYQQTPGQGLQFLFEYFSETQRNKGNFPGRFSGRQFSNSRSEMNVSTLELGDSALYLCASSPRGAGGTDTQYFGPGTRLTVL.

The genes are TRBV6-2 or TRBV6-3 and TRBJ1-1, with D unclear. Germline V CDR1 and CDR2: MNHEY, SVGEGT. This CDR3 has 14 residues. V lost 0 bases and J 6 bases, leaving 11 bases between the germline ends. The CDR3 region has the DNA TGTGCCAGCAGTTACTCGAGCGTAGGCGCTGAAGCTTTCTTT. Protein product: CASSYSSVGAEAFF.

This clone was seen a handful of times. V is TRBV7-3 and J is TRBJ2-3; D may be TRBD2 (7 bases). Germline V CDR1 and CDR2: SGHTA, FQGTGA. The CDR3 length is 15 residues. The ends were cut back, 3 bases at V and 5 bases at J, with 15 bases in the middle. CDR3 residues: CASSLVGGPIDTQYF. CDR3 coding DNA: TGTGCCAGCAGCTTGGTGGGGGGGCCGATAGATACGCAGTATTTT.

The chain employs TRBV5-7 and TRBJ1-2, with D tentatively TRBD1 (6 bases). TRBV5-7 is filed as an ORF, its function uncertain. Trimming stripped 4 bases from V and 5 bases from J, with 12 bases between. The CDR3 spans 13 residues. CDR3 sequence (DNA): TGTGCCAGCAGCCGGGCTCAGGGGTATGGCTACACCTTC. Residues: CASSRAQGYGYTF.

This clone showed up just a few times. The chain combines TRBV29-1 with TRBJ1-5; D is undetermined. This CDR3 has 15 residues. V lost 4 bases, J lost 2 bases, and 15 bases lay in between. Germline values: CDR1 SQVTM, CDR2 ANQGSEA. Here the CDR3 reads CSVADGVLGNQPQHF. DNA of the CDR3: TGCAGCGTTGCAGACGGGGTATTGGGCAATCAGCCCCAGCATTTT.

The chain uses TRBV7-2 and TRBJ1-5; 7 positions match TRBD1. Germline CDR1 reads SGHTA; CDR2 reads FQGNSA. The CDR3 consists of 15 residues. The V and J ends lost 1 base and 7 bases, in that order; junction bases with no gene match: 7. CDR3: CASSLVRGNGQPQHF. CDR3 DNA: TGTGCCAGCAGCTTAGTCAGGGGGAACGGGCAGCCCCAGCATTTT.

The gene calls are TRBV7-2 and TRBJ2-1; TRBD2 matches at 11 bases. In germline, CDR1 is SGHTA, CDR2 FQGNSA. Trimming at V came to 4 bases and at J to 10 bases, leaving 9 bases not matched to a gene. The CDR3 is made up of 15 amino acids. CDR3 nucleotides: TGTGCCAGCAGCTCTCTAGCGGGGGGCCGGGGGGAGCAGTTCTTC. Translating it yields CASSSLAGGRGEQFF.

J is TRBJ2-7 and V is TRBV7-9; 7 positions agree with TRBD1. With V trimmed by 5 bases and J by 0 bases, 10 bases remained unmatched. CDR3 length: 16 amino acids. The germline V gene encodes CDR1 SEHNR and CDR2 FQNEAQ (reference sequence). The CDR3, as DNA: TGTGCCAGCAGCCCCCAACAGGGGCCCAGCTCCTACGAGCAGTACTTC. Amino acids: CASSPQQGPSSYEQYF.

The chain uses TRBV19 and TRBJ2-3; D perhaps matches TRBD1 (6 bases). The CDR3 length is 16 residues. Per the germline V gene, CDR1 is LNHDA and CDR2 is SQIVND (reference sequence). Trimming left V 5 bases short and J 0 bases short, with 15 bases between. The CDR3 reads CASSVPTGGSTDTQYF. The DNA of the CDR3 is TGTGCCAGTAGTGTTCCGACAGGTGGTAGCACAGATACGCAGTATTTT.

The chain carries TRBV28 and TRBJ1-1; a possible D gene is TRBD1 (5 bases). This CDR3 spans 12 amino acids. The V gene's germline CDR1 is MDHEN and CDR2 SYDVKM. Trimming cost V 7 bases and J 10 bases, with 16 bases left between them. CDR3 nucleotides: TGTGCCAGCATTTCCCCCGGGGGTCGAGCTTTCTTT. Translating it yields CASISPGGRAFF.

V gene TRBV7-9 combines with J gene TRBJ2-1; 10 nucleotides line up with TRBD1. The J segment lost 10 bases and the V segment lost 6 bases, leaving 3 bases of the junction unmatched. The CDR3 totals 12 residues. Germline CDR1 is SEHNR and CDR2 is FQNEAQ (reference sequence). The CDR3 DNA reads TGTGCCAGCAGACGACAGGGGGCGGAGCAGTTCTTC. Encoded protein: CASRRQGAEQFF.

This rearrangement joins TRBV18 to TRBJ2-1; 7 nucleotides match TRBD1. Germline lookup yields CDR1 KGHSH and CDR2 LQKENI. The ends lost 5 bases at V and 3 bases at J; junction bases unmatched: 10. This CDR3 has 16 amino acids. The CDR3 DNA follows: TGTGCCAGCTCATCCCGGCTGGGACAGAGCTACAATGAGCAGTTCTTC. Its translation is CASSSRLGQSYNEQFF.

The chain is built from TRBV9 and TRBJ2-5, with TRBD2 matching over 10 bases. The CDR3 is made up of 15 amino acids. Unmatched junction bases numbered 3, after V lost 0 bases and J lost 4 bases. Germline V gene lookup returns CDR1 SGDLS and CDR2 YYNGEE. The CDR3, as DNA: TGTGCCAGCAGCGTAGTGGCTAGCGGGGGAGAGACCCAGTACTTC. This gives the protein CASSVVASGGETQYF.

The V gene is TRBV27, the J gene TRBJ2-2; D gene unclear. Germline lookup yields CDR1 MNHEY and CDR2 SMNVEV (reference sequence). Trimming pared 4 bases from V and 3 bases from J, leaving 9 bases between. The CDR3 loop spans 14 amino acids. CDR3 region: CASSYPGYTGELFF. For the CDR3, the DNA is TGTGCCAGCAGTTACCCAGGATACACCGGGGAGCTGTTTTTT.

This clone was detected once. The rearrangement uses TRBV21-1 and TRBJ1-6; the table's D call, TRBD1, has no DNA check behind it. TRBV21-1 is a documented pseudogene. The CDR3 covers 16 residues. CDR3 in amino acids: CASSNEQGIRNSPLHF. In nucleotides, the CDR3 is TGTGCCAGCAGCAACGAACAGGGGATTCGTAATTCACCCCTCCACTTT.

This clone was seen only once. The chain is built from TRBV19 and TRBJ2-2; unclear D gene. Germline CDR1 and CDR2: LNHDA and SQIVND (reference sequence). The CDR3 is 12 residues long. Trimming took off 1 base at V and 7 bases at J, with 4 bases between the two ends. This chain's CDR3 is CASSIGGGELFF. CDR3 sequence (DNA): TGTGCCAGTAGTATAGGCGGCGGGGAGCTGTTTTTT. The whole variable domain, remainder taken from reference TRBV19 and TRBJ2-2, is DGGITQSPKYLFRKEGQNVTLSCEQNLNHDAMYWYRQDPGQGLRLIYYSQIVNDFQKGDIAEGYSVSREKKESFPLTVTSAQKNPTAFYLCASSIGGGELFFGEGSRLTVL.

This clone appeared once. V is TRBV27 and J is TRBJ2-5; the match to TRBD1 covers 10 bases. The germline V gene encodes CDR1 MNHEY and CDR2 SMNVEV (reference sequence). CDR3 size: 17 residues. V dropped 4 bases and J dropped 5; count of bases not matched to a gene: 13. The CDR3 here is CASSSDWRQGARETQYF. CDR3 sequence (DNA): TGTGCCAGCAGTTCCGACTGGAGACAGGGGGCAAGGGAGACCCAGTACTTC.

V and J are TRBV7-8 and TRBJ2-7; D possibly corresponds to TRBD2 (5 bases). The length of the CDR3 is 14 residues. V lost 5 bases to trimming and J lost 4 bases, with 15 bases between them. Germline-derived CDR1 and CDR2 are SGHVS and FQNEAQ. The CDR3 coding sequence is TGTGCCAGCAGCCTACAGTTTACGGGGTACGAGCAGTACTTC. Amino acids: CASSLQFTGYEQYF.

The chain uses TRBV6-5 and TRBJ2-1; the match to TRBD2 covers 10 bases. The CDR3 has 15 amino acids. Germline CDR1 is MNHEY and CDR2 is SVGAGI. After removal of 8 bases from V and 3 bases from J, the junction contained 7 bases not matched to a gene. The CDR3 loop is CASWGAGGFYNEQFF. The CDR3 region has the DNA TGTGCCAGCTGGGGAGCGGGGGGGTTCTACAATGAGCAGTTCTTC.

The gene calls are TRBV9 and TRBJ2-1; 7 bases match TRBD1. The trim removed 2 bases at V and 3 bases at J, leaving 11 bases unmatched. Germline V gene sequence: CDR1 SGDLS, CDR2 YYNGEE. This CDR3 is built from 17 residues. In DNA, the CDR3 is TGTGCCAGCAGCGTCAGTAACGGACAGGACGTCTACAATGAGCAGTTCTTC. Residues: CASSVSNGQDVYNEQFF.

The chain links TRBV2 to TRBJ1-2; 8 nucleotides match TRBD1. V lost 2 bases and J lost 8; bases outside the gene matches: 7. The V gene's germline CDR1 is SNHLY and CDR2 FYNNEI. This CDR3 region has 14 residues. Here the CDR3 reads CASSEWGTGVGYTF. CDR3 sequence (DNA): TGTGCCAGCAGTGAATGGGGGACAGGTGTAGGCTACACCTTC. The full variable domain, its missing parts supplied by reference TRBV2 and TRBJ1-2, is EPEVTQTPSHQVTQMGQEVILRCVPISNHLYFYWYRQILGQKVEFLVSFYNNEISEKSEIFDDQFSVERPDGSNFTLKIRSTKLEDSAMYFCASSEWGTGVGYTFGSGTRLTVV.

The V and J genes are TRBV7-3 and TRBJ2-1; TRBD2 is a possible D gene (9 bases). Germline lookup yields CDR1 SGHTA and CDR2 FQGTGA. Between the trimmed V and J ends, which lost 1 base and 2 bases, there was a span of 36 bases. The CDR3 has 24 amino acids. The CDR3 region has the DNA TGTGCCAGCAGCTTAAGGTCAGGGGGCGTGGTAGGGCTAGCGGGGATTGGTCCCTACAATGAGCAGTTCTTC. The encoded protein is CASSLRSGGVVGLAGIGPYNEQFF.

The rearrangement uses TRBV20-1 and TRBJ1-6; 10 bases map to TRBD1. Germline CDR1 DFQATT, CDR2 SNEGSKA (reference sequence). The length of the CDR3 is 17 residues. V lost 8 bases, J lost 4 bases, and 14 bases stayed unmatched. The CDR3 region has the DNA TGCAGTTCGAGTGACGGACAGGGGGTCAGATATAATTCACCCCTCCACTTT. It encodes CSSSDGQGVRYNSPLHF.

The V gene is TRBV7-2, the J gene TRBJ1-1, with 10 bases aligning to TRBD1. The CDR3 has 14 residues. V gave up 5 bases and J gave up 4 bases; unmatched junction bases: 4. Germline V gene sequence: CDR1 SGHTA, CDR2 FQGNSA. CDR3 in amino acids: CASSGGQGTTEAFF. The CDR3 region has the DNA TGTGCCAGCAGCGGGGGACAGGGGACCACTGAAGCTTTCTTT.

This clone appeared once. The chain has TRBV7-3 and TRBJ2-6; D unresolved. Deletions cut 5 bases from V and 4 bases from J, with 6 bases between. The CDR3 consists of 13 residues. The germline CDR1 and CDR2 sequences are SGHTA and FQGTGA. CDR3 nucleotide sequence: TGTGCCAGCAGCCCCTTCGGGGCCAACGTCCTGACTTTC. Translating it yields CASSPFGANVLTF.

The chain combines TRBV7-8 with TRBJ2-7, with 8 bases that match TRBD1. Germline V gene data show CDR1 as SGHVS and CDR2 as FQNEAQ. The CDR3 is made up of 16 amino acids. V was pared by 3 bases and J by 2 bases, with 9 bases of the junction left unmatched. The CDR3 DNA reads as TGTGCCAGCAGCTTGGCAGGACAGGGAACGACCTACGAGCAGTACTTC. It translates to CASSLAGQGTTYEQYF.